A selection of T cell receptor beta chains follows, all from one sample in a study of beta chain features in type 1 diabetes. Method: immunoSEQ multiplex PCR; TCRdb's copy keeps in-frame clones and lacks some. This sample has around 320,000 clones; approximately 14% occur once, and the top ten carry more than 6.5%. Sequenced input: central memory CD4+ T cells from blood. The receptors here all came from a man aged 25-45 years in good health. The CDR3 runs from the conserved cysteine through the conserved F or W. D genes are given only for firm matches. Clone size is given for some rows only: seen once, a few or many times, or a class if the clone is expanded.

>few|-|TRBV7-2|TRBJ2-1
CASSQLLAVTYNEQFF
TGTGCCAGCAGCCAACTGTTGGCGGTCACCTACAATGAGCAGTTCTTC
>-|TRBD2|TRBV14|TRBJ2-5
CASSRGLAAETQYF
TGTGCCAGCAGCCGGGGACTAGCAGCAGAGACCCAGTACTTC
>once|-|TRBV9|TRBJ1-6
CASSVTLGSDSPLHF
TGTGCCAGCAGCGTTACGTTGGGAAGCGATTCACCCCTCCACTTT
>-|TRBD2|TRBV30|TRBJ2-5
CAWSQGLAGGPSVTQYF
TGTGCCTGGAGTCAGGGACTAGCGGGAGGGCCATCAGTCACCCAGTACTTC
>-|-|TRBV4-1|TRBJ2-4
CASSQETGTKNIQYF
TGCGCCAGCAGCCAAGAGACAGGGACTAAAAACATTCAGTACTTC
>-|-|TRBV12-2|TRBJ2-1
CASRLPSGRAYNEQFF
TGTGCAAGTCGCTTACCTAGCGGGAGGGCCTACAATGAGCAGTTCTTC
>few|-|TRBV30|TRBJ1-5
CAWRAPGAGWPQHF
TGTGCCTGGAGAGCTCCAGGGGCAGGGTGGCCCCAGCATTTT
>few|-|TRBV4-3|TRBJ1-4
CASSQDSPQGVWGEKLFF
TGCGCCAGCAGCCAAGATTCTCCTCAGGGAGTTTGGGGAGAAAAACTGTTTTTT
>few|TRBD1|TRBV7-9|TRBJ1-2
CASSSDRAGNGYTF
TGTGCCAGCAGCTCCGACAGGGCAGGGAATGGCTACACCTTC
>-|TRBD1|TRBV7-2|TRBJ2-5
CASSRGQGETQYF
TGTGCCAGCAGCCGGGGACAGGGAGAGACCCAGTACTTC
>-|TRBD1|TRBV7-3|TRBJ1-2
CASSLTGGRANYGYTF
TGTGCCAGCAGCCTGACAGGGGGTCGGGCTAACTATGGCTACACCTTC
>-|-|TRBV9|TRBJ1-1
CASSVGGGPEAFF
TGTGCCAGCAGCGTAGGAGGGGGGCCGGAAGCTTTCTTT
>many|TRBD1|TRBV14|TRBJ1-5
CASSQGGQLNQPQHF
TGTGCCAGCAGCCAAGGGGGACAGCTAAATCAGCCCCAGCATTTT
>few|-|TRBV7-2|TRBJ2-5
CASSSRPQGEGTRQTQYF
TGTGCCAGCAGCTCACGTCCCCAGGGTGAAGGGACTCGGCAGACCCAGTACTTC
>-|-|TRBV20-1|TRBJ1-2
CSAPMGGSYTF
TGCAGTGCTCCTATGGGGGGTAGCTACACCTTC
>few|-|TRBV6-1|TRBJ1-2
CASRDTTGFYGYTF
TGTGCCAGCAGGGATACTACAGGGTTCTATGGCTACACCTTC
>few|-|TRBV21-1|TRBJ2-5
CASSKFGGGAQETQYF
-
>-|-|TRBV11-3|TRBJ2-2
CASSFGRGVGELFF
TGTGCCAGCAGCTTTGGCAGAGGGGTCGGGGAGCTGTTTTTT
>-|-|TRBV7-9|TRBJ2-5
CASSLGLAKETQYF
TGTGCCAGCAGCTTAGGCCTAGCCAAAGAGACCCAGTACTTC
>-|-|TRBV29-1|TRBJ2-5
CTVGRRETQYF
TGCACCGTAGGGAGGAGAGAGACCCAGTACTTC
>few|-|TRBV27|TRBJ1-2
CASSFLTQLGSGNGYTF
TGTGCCAGCAGTTTCCTGACACAACTTGGCTCGGGAAATGGCTACACCTTC
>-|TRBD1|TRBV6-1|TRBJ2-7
CASSEPTRQGDF
TGTGCCAGCAGTGAACCTACCAGACAGGGGGACTTC
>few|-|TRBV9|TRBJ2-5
CASSVWGRTETQYF
TGTGCCAGCAGCGTCTGGGGGCGTACAGAGACCCAGTACTTC
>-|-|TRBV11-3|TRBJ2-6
CASGDRSF
TGTGCCAGCGGCGACAGGTCTTTC
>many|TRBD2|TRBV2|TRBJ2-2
CASSATSGVPTGELFF
TGTGCCAGCAGTGCTACTAGCGGGGTCCCCACCGGGGAGCTGTTTTTT
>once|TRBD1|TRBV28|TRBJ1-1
CASRPIQGDTEAFF
TGTGCCAGCAGACCCATCCAGGGGGACACTGAAGCTTTCTTT
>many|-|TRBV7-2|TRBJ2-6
CASSFVGRRVSGANVLTF
TGTGCCAGCAGCTTCGTGGGCCGTAGGGTCTCTGGGGCCAACGTCCTGACTTTC
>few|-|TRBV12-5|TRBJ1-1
CASGLLSGTEAFF
TGTGCTAGTGGTTTGTTGTCTGGCACTGAAGCTTTCTTT
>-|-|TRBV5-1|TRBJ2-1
CASSLDVWVGNNEQFF
TGCGCCAGCAGCTTGGATGTCTGGGTGGGGAACAATGAGCAGTTCTTC
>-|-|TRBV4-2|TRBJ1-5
CASSQDRGNQPQHF
TGTGCCAGCAGCCAAGACAGGGGCAATCAGCCCCAGCATTTT
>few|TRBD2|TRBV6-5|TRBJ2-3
CASSTGLAGVDTQYF
TGTGCCAGCAGTACGGGACTAGCGGGAGTAGATACGCAGTATTTT
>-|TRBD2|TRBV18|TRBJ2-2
CASSPTAGANTGELFF
TGTGCCAGCTCACCTACCGCGGGAGCAAACACCGGGGAGCTGTTTTTT
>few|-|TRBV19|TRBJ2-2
CASSVQRQANTGELFF
TGTGCCAGTAGTGTCCAACGACAGGCGAACACCGGGGAGCTGTTTTTT
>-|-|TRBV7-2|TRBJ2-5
CASSLDSQETQYF
TGTGCCAGCAGCCTGGACTCACAAGAGACCCAGTACTTC
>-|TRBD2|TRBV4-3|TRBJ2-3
CASSQARGGADTQYF
TGCGCCAGCAGCCAAGCACGGGGGGGAGCAGATACGCAGTATTTT
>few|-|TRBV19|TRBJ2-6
CASSIRRISGANVLTF
TGTGCCAGTAGTATCAGGCGGATCTCTGGGGCCAACGTCCTGACTTTC
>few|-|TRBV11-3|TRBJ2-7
CARYLIKEQYF
TGTGCCAGGTACCTCATTAAGGAGCAGTACTTC
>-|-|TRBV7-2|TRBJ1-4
CASSLEGTTTNEKLFF
TGTGCCAGCAGCTTAGAGGGGACAACAACTAATGAAAAACTGTTTTTT
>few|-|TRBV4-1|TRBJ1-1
CASSQEAGRRTEAFF
TGCGCCAGCAGCCAAGAAGCTGGGCGGAGGACTGAAGCTTTCTTT
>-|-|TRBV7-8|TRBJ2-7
CATGTQSSYEQYF
TGTGCGACCGGGACGCAAAGCTCCTACGAGCAGTACTTC
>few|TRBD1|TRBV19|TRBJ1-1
CASKHRGADTEAFF
TGTGCCAGTAAACACAGGGGCGCAGACACTGAAGCTTTCTTT
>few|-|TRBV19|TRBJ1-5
CASSTGPARNQPQHF
TGTGCCAGTAGTACCGGTCCAGCTAGGAATCAGCCCCAGCATTTT
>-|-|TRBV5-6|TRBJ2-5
CASSTGLRETQYF
TGTGCCAGCAGCACGGGCCTCCGGGAGACCCAGTACTTC
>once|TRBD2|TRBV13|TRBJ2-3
CASSLRLAGTDTQYF
TGTGCCAGCAGCTTAAGACTAGCGGGCACAGATACGCAGTATTTT
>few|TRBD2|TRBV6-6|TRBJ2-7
CASSTLAGANYEQYF
TGTGCCAGCAGCACACTAGCGGGGGCTAACTACGAGCAGTACTTC
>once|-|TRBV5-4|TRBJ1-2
CASGGPNYGYTF
TGTGCCAGCGGAGGACCGAACTATGGCTACACCTTC
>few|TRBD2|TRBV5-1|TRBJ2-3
CASSSRLAPDTQYF
TGCGCCAGCAGCTCTCGACTAGCCCCCGATACGCAGTATTTT
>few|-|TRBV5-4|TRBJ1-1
CASSRWGAEAFF
TGTGCCAGCAGCCGGTGGGGAGCTGAAGCTTTCTTT
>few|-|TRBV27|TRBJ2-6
CASTQLGTFSSGANVLTF
TGTGCCAGCACACAACTCGGGACATTTAGCTCTGGGGCCAACGTCCTGACTTTC